A single sample is the source of the 21 T cell receptor beta chains below, sequenced in a study of cytomegalovirus exposure and HLA in healthy donors. A multiplex PCR was run with 60 Vbeta primers and 13 Jbeta primers. Here immunoSEQ multiplex PCR was the method, and the copy in TCRdb shows in-frame clones only, minus some. The profile shows around 150,000 clones, about 60% of them singletons. The sequencing sample was made of PBMCs. Receptors originate from a woman in her sixties or seventies in good health and CMV-seropositive.

V is TRBV19 and J is TRBJ1-1; 10 bases map to TRBD1. Germline lookup yields CDR1 LNHDA and CDR2 SQIVND (reference sequence). The trim removed 6 bases at V and 3 bases at J, leaving 10 bases unmatched. This CDR3 region has 16 residues. The CDR3 spells CASSSPWDRGHTEAFF. The CDR3, as DNA: TGTGCCAGTAGCAGCCCATGGGACAGGGGCCACACTGAAGCTTTCTTT.

The rearrangement uses TRBV18 and TRBJ2-2; D might be TRBD2 (5 bases). This CDR3 contains 15 residues. Germline V gives CDR1 KGHSH, CDR2 LQKENI. V was trimmed by 6 bases and J by 4 bases, leaving 15 bases between them. The CDR3 here is CASSQATGSTGELFF. CDR3 bases: TGTGCCAGCTCCCAGGCGACGGGGAGCACCGGGGAGCTGTTTTTT.

This clone was picked up a small number of times. This rearrangement joins TRBV6-6 to TRBJ2-4, with 7 bases fitting TRBD1. The V gene's germline CDR1 is MNHNY and CDR2 SVGAGI (reference sequence). With 5 bases clipped from V and 3 bases from J, the junction kept 4 bases outside the gene matches. The CDR3 loop spans 14 amino acids. The CDR3 nucleotides read TGTGCCAGCAGTGTCGGGACAGACAAAAACATTCAGTACTTC. This gives the protein CASSVGTDKNIQYF.

The V and J genes are TRBV11-3 and TRBJ2-7; 9 bases are a match to TRBD2. After removal of 3 bases from V and 0 bases from J, the junction contained 3 bases not matched to a gene. The CDR3 spans 15 residues. Germline V gene sequence: CDR1 SGHNT, CDR2 YENEEA. In nucleotides, the CDR3 is TGTGCCAGCAGCTTCTTAGCGGGAGACTCCTACGAGCAGTACTTC. This codes for CASSFLAGDSYEQYF.

The CDR3 DNA follows: TGCGCCAGCAGTCTGCCCGGAGGCGGCACAGATACGCAGTATTTT. This sequence encodes CASSLPGGGTDTQYF. This chain uses TRBV5-1 with TRBJ2-3; D is perhaps TRBD2 (5 bases). In germline, CDR1 is SGHRS, CDR2 YFSETQ. With 5 bases removed from V and 1 base from J, the gap between germline ends came to 14 bases. There are 15 residues in the CDR3.

V usage is TRBV4-3 and J usage is TRBJ2-1; no clear D gene. CDR3 size: 13 residues. CDR1 LGHNA and CDR2 YSLEER come from the germline V gene. V lost 0 bases, J lost 5 bases, and 5 bases lay in between. This CDR3 is CASSQETDNEQFF. The CDR3 coding sequence is TGCGCCAGCAGCCAAGAGACTGACAATGAGCAGTTCTTC.

CDR3 amino acids: CASSLWLGTANTEAFF. The CDR3 DNA follows: TGTGCCAGCAGTTTATGGCTCGGGACAGCGAACACTGAAGCTTTCTTT. The rearrangement joins TRBV28 to TRBJ1-1; TRBD1 aligns across 7 bases. Trimming took 0 bases from V and 1 from J; bases not matched to a gene: 5. Germline CDR1 MDHEN, CDR2 SYDVKM. CDR3 length: 16 residues.

The chain carries TRBV28 and TRBJ2-1, with 8 bases identical to TRBD2. The germline V gene has CDR1 MDHEN and CDR2 SYDVKM. The CDR3 covers 13 residues. V lost 3 bases and J lost 8; bases outside the gene matches: 3. The CDR3 nucleotides are TGTGCCAGCAGTTTCCGGGGGGGGCATGAGCAGTTCTTC. Protein product: CASSFRGGHEQFF.

V usage is TRBV19 and J usage is TRBJ1-2; possibly TRBD1 for D (6 bases). The V and J ends lost 8 bases and 7 bases respectively, with 11 bases between them. Germline CDR1 and CDR2: LNHDA and SQIVND (reference sequence). The CDR3 length is 11 residues. CDR3 coding DNA: TGTGCCAGTTCCACAGGGTTTGGCTACACCTTC. Encoded protein: CASSTGFGYTF.

The gene calls are TRBV5-6 and TRBJ2-1, with D possibly TRBD2 on 6 matching bases. This CDR3 contains 15 residues. CDR1 is SGHDT and CDR2 is YYEEEE in the germline V gene. V was trimmed by 5 bases and J by 2 bases, leaving 14 bases between them. CDR3 residues: CASSWRPGAYNEQFF. The CDR3 DNA sequence: TGTGCCAGCAGTTGGCGGCCGGGGGCCTACAATGAGCAGTTCTTC.

This chain uses TRBV15 with TRBJ1-2, with D maybe TRBD1 (6 bases). Germline V gene data show CDR1 as LNHNV and CDR2 as YYDKDF (reference sequence). The CDR3 is made up of 14 amino acids. V was cut by 0 bases and J by 5 bases, with 10 bases left in between. CDR3 in DNA: TGTGCCACCAGCAGAGATAGGACAGATTATGGCTACACCTTC. It yields the protein CATSRDRTDYGYTF. Using reference TRBV15 and TRBJ1-2 for the parts outside the CDR3, the full variable domain is DAMVIQNPRYQVTQFGKPVTLSCSQTLNHNVMYWYQQKSSQAPKLLFHYYDKDFNNEADTPDNFQSRRPNTSFCFLDIRSPGLGDTAMYLCATSRDRTDYGYTFGSGTRLTVV.

This clone was seen a few times. The genes are TRBV2 and TRBJ1-1; D is uncertain. CDR1 and CDR2 from the germline V gene are SNHLY and FYNNEI. This CDR3 spans 14 amino acids. V shed 6 bases and J shed 5 bases, with 16 bases lying between them. The CDR3 reads CASSPDGSGTEAFF. CDR3 nucleotides: TGTGCCAGCAGCCCGGACGGGAGTGGGACTGAAGCTTTCTTT. The full variable domain, rest sourced from reference TRBV2 and TRBJ1-1, is EPEVTQTPSHQVTQMGQEVILRCVPISNHLYFYWYRQILGQKVEFLVSFYNNEISEKSEIFDDQFSVERPDGSNFTLKIRSTKLEDSAMYFCASSPDGSGTEAFFGQGTRLTVV.

Remarks on this clone: Compared with germline, one end of the junction differs, possibly owing to a read error. This chain connects TRBV5-1 to TRBJ2-7; D uncertain. CDR1 and CDR2 from the germline V gene are SGHRS and YFSETQ. The CDR3 extends over 13 amino acids. In DNA form, the CDR3 reads TGCGCCAGCAGCTTGTTAACCCCCTACGAGCGGTACTTC. Amino acids: CASSLLTPYERYF.

The V call is TRBV19, the J call TRBJ1-5; 7 bases align to TRBD1. V shed 5 bases, J shed 0 bases, and the junction held 7 bases outside the gene matches. The CDR3 is 16 amino acids. Germline V gene sequence: CDR1 LNHDA, CDR2 SQIVND (reference sequence). This CDR3 reads CASSETGLYSNQPQHF. The CDR3 bases are TGTGCCAGTAGTGAGACAGGGCTTTATAGCAATCAGCCCCAGCATTTT.

This chain uses TRBV7-2 with TRBJ2-1, with a tentative D call TRBD2 (5 bases). Germline V gene lookup returns CDR1 SGHTA and CDR2 FQGNSA. The CDR3 has 15 residues. Trimming cost V 1 base and J 0 bases, with 7 bases left between them. The CDR3 loop reads CASSLGGYSYNEQFF. Here the CDR3 DNA reads TGTGCCAGCAGCTTAGGCGGGTACTCCTACAATGAGCAGTTCTTC.

The chain combines TRBV2 with TRBJ2-7; 8 bases agree with TRBD1. CDR3 size: 16 residues. Germline loops: CDR1 SNHLY, CDR2 FYNNEI. With V trimmed by 4 bases and J by 3 bases, 11 bases remained unmatched. In DNA, the CDR3 is TGTGCCAGCAGTGGTTCCGCGACAGGGGCCGACTACGAGCAGTACTTC. Its protein is CASSGSATGADYEQYF.

This chain connects TRBV7-9 to TRBJ1-1; TRBD1 is a possible D gene (5 bases). In germline, CDR1 is SEHNR, CDR2 FQNEAQ (reference sequence). Between the trimmed V and J ends, which lost 4 bases and 8 bases, there was a span of 17 bases. This CDR3 spans 14 amino acids. The CDR3 loop reads CASSSMGQGTEAFF. The CDR3 DNA reads TGTGCCAGCAGCTCCATGGGGCAGGGAACCGAAGCTTTCTTT.

The chain is built from TRBV7-6 and TRBJ2-7; D is ambiguous. V was pared by 2 bases and J by 0 bases, with 14 bases between. In germline, CDR1 is SGHVS, CDR2 FNYEAQ. This CDR3 has 16 amino acids. The chain's CDR3 is CASSLSTNPFSYEQYF. DNA for the CDR3: TGTGCCAGCAGCTTATCGACAAACCCTTTCTCCTACGAGCAGTACTTC.

The chain employs TRBV7-9 and TRBJ2-5; the D gene is possibly TRBD2 (6 bases). Trimming stripped 3 bases from V and 3 bases from J, with 14 bases between. Germline V gene lookup returns CDR1 SEHNR and CDR2 FQNEAQ (reference sequence). CDR3 size: 15 residues. The CDR3: CASSFANAGKETQYF. In DNA, the CDR3 is TGTGCCAGCAGCTTTGCGAATGCGGGGAAAGAGACCCAGTACTTC.

This clone was counted only a few times. The rearrangement uses TRBV6-5 and TRBJ1-2; D might be TRBD1 (6 bases). CDR1 and CDR2 (germline): MNHEY, SVGAGI. The CDR3 is 13 residues long. Trimming took 6 bases from V and 5 from J, leaving 13 bases between them. The CDR3 DNA is TGTGCCAGCAGCCTAATACAGGGATATGGCTACACCTTC. Amino acids: CASSLIQGYGYTF.

V is TRBV5-4 and J is TRBJ1-1; 9 nucleotides match TRBD1. Germline V gives CDR1 SGHNT, CDR2 YYREEE (reference sequence). The J segment lost 2 bases and the V segment lost 4 bases, leaving 6 bases of the junction unmatched. This CDR3 is 15 amino acids long. DNA for the CDR3: TGTGCCAGCAGCCAGATGGGACAGGGTAACACTGAAGCTTTCTTT. The encoded protein is CASSQMGQGNTEAFF.